This passage covers 25 T cell receptor beta chains from one sample sequenced in a study of graft-versus-host responses after intestinal transplantation. These TCRs' antigens remain unknown. The data were produced by immunoSEQ multiplex PCR, yet TCRdb's version contains in-frame clones alone and is incomplete. The repertoire holds more than 95,000 clones, with roughly 93% as singletons. The specimen comprised unstimulated CD8+ T cells sorted from spleen or lymph node cells, sampled before intestinal transplant. The receptors here all came from a human donor who received an intestinal transplant.

Remarks on this clone: An end of the junction differs from the germline gene, which may be a read error. CDR3 loop: CASREGGPDFEAFF. Written as DNA, the CDR3 is TGTGCCAGCAGGGAAGGGGGGCCCGACTTTGAAGCTTTCTTT. V gene TRBV6-1 combines with J gene TRBJ1-1; perhaps TRBD1 as D (6 bases). The CDR3 runs to 14 residues. In germline, CDR1 is MNHNS, CDR2 SASEGT.

The CDR3 protein is CASAQAGTGPYEQYF. The CDR3 bases are TGCGCCAGCGCTCAGGCAGGGACAGGGCCCTACGAGCAGTACTTC. V and J are TRBV4-1 and TRBJ2-7; 9 nucleotides line up with TRBD1. Germline CDR1 is MGHRA and CDR2 is YSYEKL. The CDR3 length is 15 residues. J was trimmed by 2 bases and V by 8 bases; bases with no gene match: 10.

The chain uses TRBV6-1 and TRBJ2-3; no clear D. The CDR3 contains 13 residues. The germline V gene encodes CDR1 MNHNS and CDR2 SASEGT. The V and J ends lost 10 bases and 4 bases respectively, with 15 bases between them. The CDR3 bases are TGTGCCATCCTTAACATTCCGGCAGATACGCAGTATTTT. Its translation is CAILNIPADTQYF.

The chain joins TRBV30 to TRBJ1-5; D is possibly TRBD1 (5 bases). CDR3 length: 15 residues. The V gene lost 0 bases and the J gene lost 6 bases, with 15 bases spanning the gap. Germline CDR1 reads GTSNPN; CDR2 reads SVGIG (reference sequence). CDR3: CAWSVGSGDAQPQHF. The CDR3 DNA sequence: TGTGCCTGGAGTGTAGGGTCCGGGGACGCTCAGCCCCAGCATTTT.

As regards this clone: The identical CDR3 is also encoded by other nucleotide sequences in the sample. The rearrangement uses TRBV7-9 and TRBJ2-7; no reliable D call. Trimming left V 1 base short and J 1 base short, with 2 bases between. The CDR3 loop spans 12 amino acids. Germline CDR1 is SEHNR and CDR2 is FQNEAQ (reference sequence). CDR3 region: CASSLGSYEQYF. CDR3 sequence (DNA): TGTGCCAGCAGCTTAGGTTCCTACGAGCAGTACTTC.

This chain links TRBV25-1 with TRBJ2-1, with 8 bases that match TRBD2. This CDR3 region has 15 residues. Germline values: CDR1 MGHDK, CDR2 SYGVNS. The trim removed 8 bases at V and 0 bases at J, leaving 6 bases unmatched. CDR3 in amino acids: CASAAGGSSYNEQFF. In DNA, the CDR3 is TGTGCCAGCGCGGCGGGGGGAAGCTCCTACAATGAGCAGTTCTTC.

This rearrangement joins TRBV11-3 to TRBJ2-5, with TRBD1 matching over 7 bases. The CDR3 loop spans 15 amino acids. CDR1 SGHNT and CDR2 YENEEA come from the germline V gene. With 4 bases clipped from V and 5 bases from J, the junction kept 10 bases outside the gene matches. DNA of the CDR3: TGTGCCAGCAGCTCCAACACAGGGGTTGGGGAGACCCAGTACTTC. As protein: CASSSNTGVGETQYF.

This chain joins TRBV7-2 and TRBJ1-1, with TRBD1 as a possible D gene (5 bases). The CDR3 is 13 residues long. Trimming pared 4 bases from V and 10 bases from J, leaving 16 bases between. The germline V gene has CDR1 SGHTA and CDR2 FQGNSA. CDR3 sequence: CASSWVSGEGAFF. CDR3 DNA sequence: TGTGCCAGCAGCTGGGTATCGGGGGAGGGAGCTTTCTTT.

The chain carries TRBV6-5 and TRBJ2-3; tentatively, D is TRBD1 (6 bases). Germline assignment: CDR1 MNHEY and CDR2 SVGAGI. This CDR3 has 15 amino acids. V gave up 6 bases and J gave up 6 bases, with 19 bases separating them. The CDR3 sequence is CASSPPRGRGDTQYF. The CDR3 nucleotides are TGTGCCAGCAGCCCACCCAGGGGACGAGGGGATACGCAGTATTTT.

The V and J genes are TRBV14 and TRBJ2-1; D not resolved. CDR1 is SGHDN and CDR2 is FVKESK in the germline V gene. Trimming took off 1 base at V and 10 bases at J, with 11 bases between the two ends. The CDR3 sequence is 13 residues long. The CDR3 is CASSQVSLGEQFF. CDR3 nucleotides: TGTGCCAGCAGCCAAGTGAGCCTAGGAGAGCAGTTCTTC. Full variable domain (outside the CDR3, taken from reference TRBV14 and TRBJ2-1): EAGVTQFPSHSVIEKGQTVTLRCDPISGHDNLYWYRRVMGKEIKFLLHFVKESKQDESGMPNNRFLAERTGGTYSTLKVQPAELEDSGVYFCASSQVSLGEQFFGPGTRLTVL.

The chain uses TRBV5-8 and TRBJ1-2; D not resolved. The V end lost 4 bases, the J end lost 8 bases, and 6 bases lay between the germline ends. This CDR3 comprises 10 residues. Germline V gene lookup returns CDR1 SGHTS and CDR2 YDEGEE. CDR3 nucleotides: TGTGCCAGCAGCCCTCTAGGCTACACCTTC. Amino acids: CASSPLGYTF.

DNA for the CDR3: TGCGCCAGCAGCCAAGGGGACAGGGGTCAGCCCCAGCATTTT. This encodes CASSQGDRGQPQHF. The chain combines TRBV4-1 with TRBJ1-5; 10 positions match TRBD1. Germline V gene data show CDR1 as MGHRA and CDR2 as YSYEKL. The ends lost 1 base at V and 6 bases at J; junction bases unmatched: 0. CDR3 length: 14 amino acids.

The rearrangement uses TRBV11-3 and TRBJ2-3; D is possibly TRBD1 (5 bases). This CDR3 spans 14 amino acids. Per the germline V gene, CDR1 is SGHNT and CDR2 is YENEEA. V was pared by 0 bases and J by 6 bases, with 10 bases between. The CDR3: CASSLDRVKDTQYF. In DNA, the CDR3 is TGTGCCAGCAGCTTAGACAGGGTGAAGGATACGCAGTATTTT.

This clone came up once. CDR3 region: CASSIWGTANTGELFF. As DNA, the CDR3 is TGTGCCAGTAGTATCTGGGGAACAGCGAACACCGGGGAGCTGTTTTTT. The chain joins TRBV19 to TRBJ2-2; no definite D call. Germline V gives CDR1 LNHDA, CDR2 SQIVND (reference sequence). This CDR3 region has 16 residues. The V end lost 3 bases, the J end lost 0 bases, and 11 bases lay between the germline ends.

The chain carries TRBV19 and TRBJ1-5; possible D gene TRBD1, 5 bases. The V and J ends lost 5 bases and 16 bases respectively, with 18 bases between them. CDR1 and CDR2 from the germline V gene are LNHDA and SQIVND (reference sequence). This CDR3 spans 12 amino acids. CDR3 sequence reads: CASSFGTPLYHF. In DNA, the CDR3 is TGTGCCAGTAGTTTCGGGACTCCCTTGTATCATTTT.

This clone came up once. The V gene is TRBV5-1, the J gene TRBJ1-2, with D perhaps TRBD1 (6 bases). V lost 1 base, J lost 5 bases, and 6 bases lay in between. Germline V lookup: CDR1 SGHRS, CDR2 YFSETQ. The CDR3 runs 12 residues. CDR3 sequence: CASSLTGYGYTF. In nucleotides, the CDR3 is TGCGCCAGCAGCTTGACAGGGTATGGCTACACCTTC.

In nucleotides, the CDR3 is TGCGCCAGCAGCCACAACTTTAATCAGCCCCAGCATTTT. This codes for CASSHNFNQPQHF. The gene calls are TRBV4-1 and TRBJ1-5, with D unclear. Germline assignment: CDR1 MGHRA and CDR2 YSYEKL. The V gene lost 3 bases and the J gene lost 4 bases, with 7 bases spanning the gap. The CDR3 runs 13 residues.

In this sample, this clone turned up a few times. J is TRBJ2-7 and V is TRBV7-7, with 11 bases identical to TRBD1. After removal of 1 base from V and 5 bases from J, the junction contained 1 base not matched to a gene. CDR3 length: 14 residues. Germline V CDR1 and CDR2: SSHAT, FNYEAQ (reference sequence). CDR3 sequence: CASSLGTGGHEQYF. CDR3 bases: TGTGCCAGCAGCTTAGGGACAGGGGGCCACGAGCAGTACTTC.

The CDR3 nucleotides read TGTGCCAGTAGGACAGGGGGATTGAGCAATCAGCCCCAGCATTTT. It encodes CASRTGGLSNQPQHF. The rearrangement uses TRBV6-1 and TRBJ1-5; 10 bases align to TRBD1. This CDR3 has 15 amino acids. Trimming at V came to 9 bases and at J to 1 base, leaving 6 bases not matched to a gene. The germline CDR1 and CDR2 sequences are MNHNS and SASEGT.

V usage is TRBV5-1 and J usage is TRBJ2-1, with a possible D match to TRBD1 (6 bases). Deletions cut 4 bases from V and 7 bases from J, with 15 bases between. Germline V lookup: CDR1 SGHRS, CDR2 YFSETQ. CDR3 length: 14 amino acids. CDR3 nucleotide sequence: TGCGCCAGCAGCGGGCAGGGGAGTATTAATGAGCAGTTCTTC. This codes for CASSGQGSINEQFF.

Only one count was recorded for this clone. CDR3 in amino acids: CASSLGSYGELFF. The CDR3 nucleotides read TGTGCCAGTAGTTTAGGGTCATACGGGGAGCTGTTTTTT. The chain joins TRBV19 to TRBJ2-2; no clear D gene. In germline, CDR1 is LNHDA, CDR2 SQIVND (reference sequence). The CDR3 runs 13 residues. The germline V and J ends were trimmed by 5 bases and 7 bases, with 11 bases remaining between them.

The chain links TRBV5-1 to TRBJ2-7, with 8 bases matching TRBD2. This CDR3 contains 14 residues. Looked up from germline, CDR1 is SGHRS and CDR2 is YFSETQ. V gave up 2 bases and J gave up 2 bases; unmatched junction bases: 3. CDR3 sequence: CASSLAGAAYEQYF. CDR3 in DNA: TGCGCCAGCAGCTTAGCGGGGGCCGCCTACGAGCAGTACTTC.

This CDR3 reads CASSLRPSGGDYEQYF. CDR3 in DNA: TGTGCCAGCAGCTTGAGGCCTAGCGGGGGGGATTACGAGCAGTACTTC. The chain has TRBV5-4 and TRBJ2-7; 12 bases align to TRBD2. Trimming cost V 1 base and J 4 bases; bases outside gene matches: 6. The CDR3 loop spans 16 amino acids. The germline V gene encodes CDR1 SGHNT and CDR2 YYREEE (reference sequence).

This sequence joins TRBV4-1 and TRBJ1-1; D call uncertain. V lost 4 bases and J 1 base, leaving 7 bases between the germline ends. The length of the CDR3 is 13 residues. Germline CDR1 MGHRA, CDR2 YSYEKL. CDR3 region: CASSPTQNTEAFF. As DNA, the CDR3 is TGCGCCAGCAGCCCCACACAGAACACTGAAGCTTTCTTT.

V gene TRBV15 combines with J gene TRBJ1-1, with a possible D match to TRBD1 (5 bases). CDR3 length: 14 amino acids. V lost 8 bases to trimming and J lost 1 base, with 14 bases between them. Germline CDR1 and CDR2: LNHNV and YYDKDF (reference sequence). This CDR3 reads CATQSGGANTEAFF. The CDR3 DNA sequence: TGTGCCACCCAATCCGGGGGAGCGAACACTGAAGCTTTCTTT.